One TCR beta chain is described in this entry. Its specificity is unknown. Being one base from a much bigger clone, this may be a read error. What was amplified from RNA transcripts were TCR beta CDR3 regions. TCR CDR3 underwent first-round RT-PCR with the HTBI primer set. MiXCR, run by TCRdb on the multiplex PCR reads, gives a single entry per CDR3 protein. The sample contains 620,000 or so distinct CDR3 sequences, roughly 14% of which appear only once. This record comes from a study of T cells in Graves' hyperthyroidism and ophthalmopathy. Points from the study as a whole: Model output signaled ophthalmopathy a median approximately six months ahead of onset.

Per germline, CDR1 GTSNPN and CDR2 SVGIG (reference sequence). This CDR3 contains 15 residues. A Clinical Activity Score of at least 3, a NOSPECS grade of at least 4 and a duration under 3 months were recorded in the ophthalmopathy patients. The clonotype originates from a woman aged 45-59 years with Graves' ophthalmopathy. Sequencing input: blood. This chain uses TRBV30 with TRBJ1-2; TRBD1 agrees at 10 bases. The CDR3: CAWSIPGQGHYAYTF. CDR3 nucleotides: TGTGCCTGGAGTATCCCGGGACAGGGGCACTATGCCTACACCTTC.